Listed here are 27 T cell receptor beta chains from one sample, sequenced in a study of shared clonotypes between healthy human individuals. Only in-frame clones appear in the TCRdb table, and some are missing; sequencing was by immunoSEQ multiplex PCR. The table has more than 2 million clones, about 95% seen once; the top ten hold 0.13%. The sequenced material came from naive CD4+ T cells sorted from blood. Subset meaning: CD45RA+ positively selected. The receptor source for this set is a man between 18 and 35 years old in good health.

This sequence joins TRBV7-2 and TRBJ2-2; 12 nucleotides match TRBD2. The CDR3 consists of 17 residues. The J segment lost 4 bases and the V segment lost 5 bases, leaving 8 bases of the junction unmatched. Germline assignment: CDR1 SGHTA and CDR2 FQGNSA. CDR3 coding DNA: TGTGCCAGCAGCCCGACTAGCGGGAGAGGGTTCACCGGGGAGCTGTTTTTT. Its translation is CASSPTSGRGFTGELFF.

The chain recombines TRBV6-5 with TRBJ2-7; 8 bases agree with TRBD1. Germline V gene data show CDR1 as MNHEY and CDR2 as SVGAGI. The CDR3 is 14 amino acids. Trimming took 2 bases from V and 6 from J; bases not matched to a gene: 6. In nucleotides, the CDR3 is TGTGCCAGCAGTTACGACAGGGGTGCATTCGAGCAGTACTTC. Protein product: CASSYDRGAFEQYF.

The rearrangement uses TRBV6-5 and TRBJ2-2; a weak D match, TRBD1 (5 bases). The germline CDR1 and CDR2 sequences are MNHEY and SVGAGI. This CDR3 is built from 12 residues. DNA of the CDR3: TGTGGAACAGGAGAGTACACCGGGGAGCTGTTTTTT. Encoded protein: CGTGEYTGELFF.

The chain joins TRBV30 to TRBJ2-7; the match to TRBD2 covers 12 bases. There are 18 residues in the CDR3. V lost 1 base, J lost 3 bases, and 13 bases stayed unmatched. Germline assignment: CDR1 GTSNPN and CDR2 SVGIG (reference sequence). The CDR3: CAWSGGKMGLAGHYEQYF. As DNA, the CDR3 is TGTGCCTGGAGTGGGGGTAAAATGGGACTAGCGGGCCACTACGAGCAGTACTTC.

The chain links TRBV28 to TRBJ2-1, with 7 bases that match TRBD1. V trimming: 5 bases; J trimming: 9 bases; junction bases outside the gene matches: 10. Germline CDR1 and CDR2: MDHEN and SYDVKM. This CDR3 region has 14 residues. The CDR3, as DNA: TGTGCCAGCAGTCCCTCAGGGGGTTGGGGTGAGCAGTTCTTC. The encoded protein is CASSPSGGWGEQFF.

The chain couples TRBV27 to TRBJ1-4; D uncertain. Germline CDR1 is MNHEY and CDR2 is SMNVEV (reference sequence). V was shortened by 0 bases and J by 0 bases, with 11 bases between the two germline ends. The CDR3 has 17 residues. The chain's CDR3 is CASSLSDQVATNEKLFF. CDR3 nucleotide sequence: TGTGCCAGCAGTTTATCCGATCAGGTGGCAACTAATGAAAAACTGTTTTTT.

The V and J genes are TRBV2 and TRBJ2-2, with 7 bases fitting TRBD1. J lost 3 bases, V lost 6 bases, and 7 bases had no gene match. Germline CDR1 and CDR2: SNHLY and FYNNEI. The CDR3 has 15 residues. The CDR3 loop reads CASSLDRVDTGELFF. In nucleotides, the CDR3 is TGTGCCAGCAGCCTTGACAGGGTCGACACCGGGGAGCTGTTTTTT.

This clone was observed once. The chain couples TRBV2 to TRBJ2-5, with D unresolved. The germline V gene encodes CDR1 SNHLY and CDR2 FYNNEI. The CDR3 is 16 amino acids. V lost 7 bases and J lost 0, with 18 bases in between. The CDR3: CASNRREVGYQETQYF. The CDR3 DNA follows: TGTGCCAGCAATAGACGTGAAGTAGGGTACCAAGAGACCCAGTACTTC. The full variable domain, its missing parts supplied by reference TRBV2 and TRBJ2-5, is EPEVTQTPSHQVTQMGQEVILRCVPISNHLYFYWYRQILGQKVEFLVSFYNNEISEKSEIFDDQFSVERPDGSNFTLKIRSTKLEDSAMYFCASNRREVGYQETQYFGPGTRLLVL.

The chain uses TRBV5-1 and TRBJ2-7; 10 positions match TRBD2. The germline gives CDR1 SGHRS, CDR2 YFSETQ. The V segment lost 4 bases and the J segment 2 bases; nucleotides outside the gene matches: 9. The CDR3 is made up of 16 amino acids. CDR3 sequence: CASSISGTSVAYEQYF. The CDR3 DNA is TGCGCCAGCAGCATCTCCGGGACTAGCGTAGCCTACGAGCAGTACTTC.

Notes on this clone: This may arise from a read error, as a much more abundant clone is one base away. The V gene is TRBV4-1, the J gene TRBJ2-5; D possibly matches TRBD1 or TRBD2 (7 bases each). The better agreement between TRBJ2-7 and the DNA end casts doubt on the J call. Germline V CDR1 and CDR2: MGHRA, YSYEKL. CDR3 length equals 16 residues. The CDR3 nucleotides are TGCGCCAGCAGCCAAGGTCCAGGGGGGGTCACCTACGAGCAGTACTTC. Its protein is CASSQGPGGVTYEQYF.

The chain couples TRBV5-4 to TRBJ1-3; D is uncertain. CDR3 length: 16 amino acids. The V end lost 1 base, the J end lost 0 bases, and 11 bases lay between the germline ends. Per the germline V gene, CDR1 is SGHNT and CDR2 is YYREEE (reference sequence). CDR3: CASSLFNSHSGNTIYF. The CDR3 DNA is TGTGCCAGCAGCTTGTTTAACAGCCACTCTGGAAACACCATATATTTT. Together with reference TRBV5-4 and TRBJ1-3, the CDR3 gives the full variable domain: ETGVTQSPTHLIKTRGQQVTLRCSSQSGHNTVSWYQQALGQGPQFIFQYYREEENGRGNFPPRFSGLQFPNYSSELNVNALELDDSALYLCASSLFNSHSGNTIYFGEGSWLTVV.

The gene calls are TRBV9 and TRBJ1-1; tentative D call: TRBD1 (6 bases). Germline lookup yields CDR1 SGDLS and CDR2 YYNGEE. The CDR3 runs 15 residues. The V and J ends lost 4 bases and 0 bases respectively, with 13 bases between them. CDR3 in DNA: TGTGCCAGCAGCTCCCAGGACAGATTGAACACTGAAGCTTTCTTT. The encoded protein is CASSSQDRLNTEAFF.

The chain couples TRBV6-4 to TRBJ1-2; no reliable D call. This CDR3 contains 14 residues. V lost 3 bases to trimming and J lost 0 bases, with 8 bases between them. Looked up from germline, CDR1 is MRHNA and CDR2 is SNTAGT. CDR3: CASSEWASNYGYTF. CDR3 DNA sequence: TGTGCCAGCAGTGAGTGGGCCTCTAACTATGGCTACACCTTC.

The chain recombines TRBV5-6 with TRBJ1-2; 8 nucleotides match TRBD1. Germline-derived CDR1 and CDR2 are SGHDT and YYEEEE. This CDR3 contains 17 residues. J lost 4 bases, V lost 1 base, and 12 bases had no gene match. The CDR3 region has the DNA TGTGCCAGCAGCTTGAAGGGCTACGCAGGGGGCAGCTATGGCTACACCTTC. It yields the protein CASSLKGYAGGSYGYTF.

The chain uses TRBV2 and TRBJ1-5; maybe TRBD1 (5 bases). Germline V gene data show CDR1 as SNHLY and CDR2 as FYNNEI. Trimming stripped 5 bases from V and 9 bases from J, with 17 bases between. This CDR3 is 14 amino acids long. This CDR3 is CASSPGTLLGPQHF. Written as DNA, the CDR3 is TGTGCCAGCAGTCCCGGGACCCTCCTCGGGCCCCAGCATTTT.

The count of this clone is one. This chain uses TRBV18 with TRBJ2-7, with a possible D match to TRBD1 (6 bases). Trimming removed 8 bases from V and 0 bases from J, with 14 bases in between. Germline V CDR1 and CDR2: KGHSH, LQKENI. CDR3 length: 14 residues. The CDR3 DNA sequence: TGTGCCAGCCTACACAGGGATAGCTCCTACGAGCAGTACTTC. It codes for CASLHRDSSYEQYF.

CDR3 region: CASSQGGGQISGNTIYF. As DNA, the CDR3 is TGTGCCAGCAGTCAAGGAGGGGGCCAGATCTCTGGAAACACCATATATTTT. This sequence joins TRBV28 and TRBJ1-3, with 7 bases identical to TRBD1. Germline V gene data show CDR1 as MDHEN and CDR2 as SYDVKM. The CDR3 loop spans 17 amino acids. V lost 5 bases to trimming and J lost 0 bases; unmatched junction nucleotides: 10.

The chain links TRBV5-6 to TRBJ2-7; tentatively, D is TRBD2 (5 bases). The germline V and J ends were trimmed by 2 bases and 3 bases, with 15 bases remaining between them. Per the germline V gene, CDR1 is SGHDT and CDR2 is YYEEEE. This CDR3 comprises 15 residues. The CDR3 loop reads CASSLGGQTYYEQYF. The DNA for the CDR3 is TGTGCCAGCAGCTTAGGCGGGCAGACTTACTACGAGCAGTACTTC.

In DNA, the CDR3 is TGTGCCAGCAGCTTACAGGGGGGCCAAGAGACCCAGTACTTC. Its translation is CASSLQGGQETQYF. The chain recombines TRBV5-4 with TRBJ2-5; TRBD1 agrees at 8 bases. Per the germline V gene, CDR1 is SGHNT and CDR2 is YYREEE (reference sequence). This CDR3 region has 14 residues. V lost 2 bases to trimming and J lost 1 base; unmatched junction nucleotides: 1.

This clone was found once. The chain links TRBV19 to TRBJ1-2; D is unresolved. V lost 0 bases, J lost 0 bases, and 14 bases lay in between. There are 17 residues in the CDR3. Germline V lookup: CDR1 LNHDA, CDR2 SQIVND (reference sequence). CDR3 nucleotides: TGTGCCAGTAGTATAGATATTGAGGGCGGTGCTAACTATGGCTACACCTTC. Protein sequence: CASSIDIEGGANYGYTF. Full variable domain (outside the CDR3, taken from reference TRBV19 and TRBJ1-2): DGGITQSPKYLFRKEGQNVTLSCEQNLNHDAMYWYRQDPGQGLRLIYYSQIVNDFQKGDIAEGYSVSREKKESFPLTVTSAQKNPTAFYLCASSIDIEGGANYGYTFGSGTRLTVV.

The chain combines TRBV9 with TRBJ2-2; maybe TRBD1 (6 bases). V was trimmed by 3 bases and J by 0 bases, leaving 12 bases between them. CDR1 is SGDLS, CDR2 YYNGEE, per germline. CDR3 length equals 16 residues. The CDR3 spells CASSGRTVSNTGELFF. Here the CDR3 DNA reads TGTGCCAGCAGCGGGCGGACAGTTTCGAACACCGGGGAGCTGTTTTTT.

The V call is TRBV6-1, the J call TRBJ1-5; no firm D call. V lost 5 bases and J lost 1, with 3 bases in between. Germline values: CDR1 MNHNS, CDR2 SASEGT. The CDR3 length is 12 residues. CDR3 loop: CASSRSNQPQHF. The CDR3 DNA follows: TGTGCCAGCAGTAGGAGCAATCAGCCCCAGCATTTT.

CDR3 in amino acids: CASSRSDSGANVLTF. The CDR3 DNA follows: TGTGCCAGCAGCCGCTCGGACTCTGGGGCCAACGTCCTGACTTTC. This chain links TRBV11-1 with TRBJ2-6; D is uncertain. The CDR3 loop spans 15 amino acids. Germline V lookup: CDR1 SGHAT, CDR2 FQDESV (reference sequence). Trimming took off 5 bases at V and 0 bases at J, with 8 bases between the two ends.

This chain uses TRBV2 with TRBJ1-6; 7 nucleotides match TRBD1. The V gene end was trimmed by 4 bases and the J gene end by 5 bases; junction bases not matched to a gene: 2. The germline CDR1 and CDR2 sequences are SNHLY and FYNNEI. CDR3 size: 14 residues. The CDR3 DNA follows: TGTGCCAGCAGTGCGGGACAGCATAATTCACCCCTCCACTTT. Its translation: CASSAGQHNSPLHF.

The genes are TRBV5-5 and TRBJ1-2, with D possibly matching TRBD1 (5 bases). Looked up from germline, CDR1 is SGHKS and CDR2 is YYEKEE (reference sequence). V lost 7 bases and J lost 4, with 20 bases in between. The CDR3 has 15 residues. CDR3 DNA sequence: TGTGCCAGCCCCGGGGGTGGCGCGATGCCCTATGGCTACACCTTC. This translates into CASPGGGAMPYGYTF.

On this clone itself: Other nucleotide sequences in the sample specify the same CDR3. The V and J genes are TRBV2 and TRBJ2-1; TRBD2 matches at 15 bases. The CDR3 is made up of 14 amino acids. V shed 9 bases, J shed 6 bases, and the junction held 3 bases outside the gene matches. Germline CDR1 and CDR2: SNHLY and FYNNEI. The CDR3 sequence: CASRGLAGGNEQFF. The DNA of the CDR3 is TGTGCCAGTCGGGGACTAGCGGGGGGCAATGAGCAGTTCTTC.

This chain joins TRBV30 and TRBJ2-3; D gene uncertain. In germline, CDR1 is GTSNPN, CDR2 SVGIG (reference sequence). The CDR3 covers 13 residues. Between the trimmed V and J ends, which lost 2 bases and 2 bases, there was a span of 8 bases. CDR3 in DNA: TGTGCCTGGAGTAAAGGATTCACAGATACGCAGTATTTT. This sequence encodes CAWSKGFTDTQYF.